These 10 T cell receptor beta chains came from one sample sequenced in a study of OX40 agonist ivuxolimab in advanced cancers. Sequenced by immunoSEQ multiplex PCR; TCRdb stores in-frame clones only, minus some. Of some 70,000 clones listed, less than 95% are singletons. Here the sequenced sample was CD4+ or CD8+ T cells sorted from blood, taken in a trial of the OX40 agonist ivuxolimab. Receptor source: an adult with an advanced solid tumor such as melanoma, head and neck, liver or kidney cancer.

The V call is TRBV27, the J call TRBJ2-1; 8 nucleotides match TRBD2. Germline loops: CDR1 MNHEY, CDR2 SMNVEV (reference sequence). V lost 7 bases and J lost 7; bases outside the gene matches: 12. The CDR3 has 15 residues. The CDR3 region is CASNPDRLAPNEQFF. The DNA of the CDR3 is TGTGCCAGCAACCCCGACCGACTAGCGCCAAATGAGCAGTTCTTC.

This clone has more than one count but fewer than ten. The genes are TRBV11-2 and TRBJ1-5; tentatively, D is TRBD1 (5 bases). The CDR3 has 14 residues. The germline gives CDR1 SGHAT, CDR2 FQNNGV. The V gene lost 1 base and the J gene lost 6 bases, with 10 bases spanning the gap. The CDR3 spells CASSLGGSSQPQHF. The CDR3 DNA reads TGTGCCAGCAGCTTAGGGGGGTCTAGTCAGCCCCAGCATTTT. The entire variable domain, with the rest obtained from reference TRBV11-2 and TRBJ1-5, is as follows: EAGVAQSPRYKIIEKRQSVAFWCNPISGHATLYWYQQILGQGPKLLIQFQNNGVVDDSQLPKDRFSAERLKGVDSTLKIQPAKLEDSAVYLCASSLGGSSQPQHFGDGTRLSIL.

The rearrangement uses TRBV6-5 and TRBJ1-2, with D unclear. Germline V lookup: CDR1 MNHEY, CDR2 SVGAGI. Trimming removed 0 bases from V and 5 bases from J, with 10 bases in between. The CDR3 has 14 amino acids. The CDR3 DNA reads TGTGCCAGCAGTTACTCAAGGACGGATTATGGCTACACCTTC. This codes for CASSYSRTDYGYTF.

The CDR3 coding sequence is TGTGCCTGGAGCCCCATGGGCTCCTACGAGCAGTACTTC. Its translation: CAWSPMGSYEQYF. The rearrangement links TRBV30 to TRBJ2-7, with unresolved D. V shed 3 bases and J shed 0 bases, with 9 bases lying between them. The CDR3 totals 13 residues. The germline V gene encodes CDR1 GTSNPN and CDR2 SVGIG (reference sequence).

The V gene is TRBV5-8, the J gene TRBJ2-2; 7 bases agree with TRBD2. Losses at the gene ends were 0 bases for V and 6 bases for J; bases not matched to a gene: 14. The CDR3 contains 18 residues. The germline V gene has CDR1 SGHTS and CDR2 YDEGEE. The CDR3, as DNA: TGTGCCAGCAGCTTGGACTTTATGGGAGGGAGGTCGGCCGGGGAGCTGTTTTTT. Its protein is CASSLDFMGGRSAGELFF.

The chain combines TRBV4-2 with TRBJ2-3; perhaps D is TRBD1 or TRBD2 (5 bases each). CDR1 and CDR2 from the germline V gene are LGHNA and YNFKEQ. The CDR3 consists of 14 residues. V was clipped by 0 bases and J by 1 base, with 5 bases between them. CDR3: CASSQEGGTDTQYF. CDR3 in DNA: TGTGCCAGCAGCCAAGAGGGGGGCACAGATACGCAGTATTTT.

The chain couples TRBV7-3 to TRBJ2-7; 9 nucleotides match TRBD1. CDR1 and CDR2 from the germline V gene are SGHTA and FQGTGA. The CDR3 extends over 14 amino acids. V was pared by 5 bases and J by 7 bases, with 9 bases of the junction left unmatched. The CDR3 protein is CASSEQGAPGEQYF. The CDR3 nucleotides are TGTGCCAGCAGCGAACAGGGGGCGCCGGGGGAGCAGTACTTC.

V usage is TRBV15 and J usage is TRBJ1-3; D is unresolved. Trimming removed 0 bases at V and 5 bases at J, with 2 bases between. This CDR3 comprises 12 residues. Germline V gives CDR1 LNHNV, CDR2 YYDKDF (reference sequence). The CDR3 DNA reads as TGTGCCACCAGCAGAGATCGAAACACCATATATTTT. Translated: CATSRDRNTIYF.

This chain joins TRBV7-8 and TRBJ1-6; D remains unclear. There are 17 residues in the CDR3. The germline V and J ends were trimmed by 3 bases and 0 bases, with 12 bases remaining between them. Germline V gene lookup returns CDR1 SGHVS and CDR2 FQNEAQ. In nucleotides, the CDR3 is TGTGCCAGCAGCTTGGACGGATCAAGCTCCTATAATTCACCCCTCCACTTT. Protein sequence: CASSLDGSSSYNSPLHF. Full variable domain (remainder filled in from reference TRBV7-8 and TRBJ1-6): GAGVSQSPRYKVAKRGQDVALRCDPISGHVSLFWYQQALGQGPEFLTYFQNEAQLDKSGLPSDRFFAERPEGSVSTLKIQRTQQEDSAVYLCASSLDGSSSYNSPLHFGNGTRLTVT.

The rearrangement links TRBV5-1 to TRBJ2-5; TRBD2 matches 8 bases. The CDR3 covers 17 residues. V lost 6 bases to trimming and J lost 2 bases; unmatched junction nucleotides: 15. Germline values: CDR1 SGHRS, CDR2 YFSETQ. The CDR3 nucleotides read TGCGCCAGCACCCCCGGCGCTAGCGGGCTATTACAAGAGACCCAGTACTTC. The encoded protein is CASTPGASGLLQETQYF. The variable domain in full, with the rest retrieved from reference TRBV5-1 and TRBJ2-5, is KAGVTQTPRYLIKTRGQQVTLSCSPISGHRSVSWYQQTPGQGLQFLFEYFSETQRNKGNFPGRFSGRQFSNSRSEMNVSTLELGDSALYLCASTPGASGLLQETQYFGPGTRLLVL.